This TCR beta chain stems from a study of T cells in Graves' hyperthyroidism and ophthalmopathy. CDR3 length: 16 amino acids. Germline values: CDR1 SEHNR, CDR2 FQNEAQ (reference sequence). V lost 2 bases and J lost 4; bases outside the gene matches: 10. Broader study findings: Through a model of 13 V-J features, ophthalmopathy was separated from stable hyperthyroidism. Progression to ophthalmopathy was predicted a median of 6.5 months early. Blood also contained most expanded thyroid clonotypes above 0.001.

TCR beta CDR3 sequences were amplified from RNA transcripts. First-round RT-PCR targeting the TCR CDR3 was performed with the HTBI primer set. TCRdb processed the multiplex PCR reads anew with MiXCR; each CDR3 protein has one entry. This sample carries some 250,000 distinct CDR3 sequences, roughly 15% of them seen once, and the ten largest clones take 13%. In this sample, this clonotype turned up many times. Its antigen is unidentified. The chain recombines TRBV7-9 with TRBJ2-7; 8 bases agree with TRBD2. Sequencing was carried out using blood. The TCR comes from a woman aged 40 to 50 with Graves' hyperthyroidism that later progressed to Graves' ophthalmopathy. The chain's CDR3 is CASSLTIAGRRYEQYF. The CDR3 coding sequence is TGTGCCAGCAGCTTAACTATAGCGGGAAGACGATACGAGCAGTACTTC.